These 27 T cell receptor delta chains were all obtained from the same sample, sequenced in a study of Vδ1+ human thymocytes. Findings of the study overall: Thymic TRG and TRD repertoires appeared highly polyclonal, with Gaussian CDR3 length distributions.

Their recognized antigens are unknown. Sequences come from RNA converted to cDNA by reverse transcription. The CDR3 regions were amplified by multiplex PCR from V-gene primers to a constant-region primer. TCRdb re-called the multiplex PCR reads through CATT. Here the sample spans about 50,000 delta-chain clones, roughly 16% being singletons. Sequencing was carried out using Vdelta1+ gamma-delta thymocytes from the thymus. This sample's subset: FACS-sorted CD3+ TCRalphabeta- TCRVdelta1+ TCRVdelta2- thymocytes. The source of these receptors is a girl under two years old who had congenital heart surgery.

This clone was seen more than once but under ten times. This chain joins TRDV2 and TRDJ3, with 13 nucleotides matching TRDD3. Per germline, CDR1 GEAIGNYY and CDR2 EKD. The CDR3 has 21 residues. The V segment lost 0 bases and the J segment 1 base; nucleotides outside the gene matches: 8. Here the CDR3 DNA reads TGTGCCTGTGACACCGATGAACTGGGGGATACGACGTCCTGGGACACCCGACAGATGTTTTTC. Its protein is CACDTDELGDTTSWDTRQMFF.

The chain joins TRDV1 to TRDJ1; TRDD3 aligns across 12 bases. Germline-derived CDR1 and CDR2 are TSWWSYY and QGS. The CDR3 is 22 residues long. Trimming removed 2 bases from V and 4 bases from J; junction bases left unmatched: 23. CDR3 protein: CALGEAWPTSTLLGDTGDKLIF. CDR3 bases: TGTGCTCTTGGGGAAGCCTGGCCTACGTCGACATTACTGGGGGATACAGGCGATAAACTCATCTTT.

V is TRDV1 and J is TRDJ1; TRDD2 matches 7 bases. The CDR3 is made up of 25 amino acids. V lost 3 bases and J lost 4; bases outside the gene matches: 38. Germline CDR1 and CDR2: TSWWSYY and QGS. The CDR3 is CALGEGTPSGLKAFLETGGCDKLIF. In nucleotides, the CDR3 is TGTGCTCTTGGGGAGGGGACCCCCTCCGGGTTGAAGGCCTTCCTGGAAACGGGGGGCTGCGATAAACTCATCTTT.

The J gene is TRDJ1, the V gene TRDV1, with TRDD3 matching 7 bases. This CDR3 is 20 amino acids long. CDR1 is TSWWSYY, CDR2 QGS, per germline. Trimming at V came to 0 bases and at J to 0 bases, leaving 16 bases not matched to a gene. In DNA, the CDR3 is TGTGCTCTTGGGGAACTAAGCTTCCGAATATACTGGGGATACACCGATAAACTCATCTTT. It is translated as CALGELSFRIYWGYTDKLIF.

Only a few counts were recorded for this clone. The chain couples TRDV1 to TRDJ1; D is ambiguous. Germline CDR1 and CDR2: TSWWSYY and QGS. Between the trimmed V and J ends, which lost 8 bases and 0 bases, there was a span of 19 bases. CDR3 size: 16 residues. The CDR3, as DNA: TGTGCTCTTCATTCGCGGCCGGCATTTAACACCGATAAACTCATCTTT. It yields the protein CALHSRPAFNTDKLIF.

V usage is TRDV1 and J usage is TRDJ1; 10 bases map to TRDD3. The CDR3 covers 23 residues. The V and J ends lost 5 bases and 7 bases, in that order; junction bases with no gene match: 34. The germline CDR1 and CDR2 sequences are TSWWSYY and QGS. The DNA for the CDR3 is TGTGCTCTTGGGCCCTGGTGTGGTTTCCTTCCTATGGGTTGGGGGATACAGTTCGGTAAACTCATCTTT. This translates into CALGPWCGFLPMGWGIQFGKLIF.

The chain has TRDV1 and TRDJ1; D is unclear. CDR3 length equals 17 residues. V was pared by 2 bases and J by 1 base, with 17 bases between. The germline V gene encodes CDR1 TSWWSYY and CDR2 QGS. Here the CDR3 reads CALGEGGTSTPTDKLIF. The CDR3 coding sequence is TGTGCTCTTGGGGAAGGAGGTACGAGTACTCCCACCGATAAACTCATCTTT.

This clone was seen only a few times. This sequence joins TRDV1 and TRDJ1, with 12 bases identical to TRDD3. This CDR3 has 19 amino acids. CDR1 is TSWWSYY, CDR2 QGS, per germline. With 7 bases clipped from V and 1 base from J, the junction kept 16 bases outside the gene matches. CDR3 sequence reads: CALAFPGTGGYFPTDKLIF. The CDR3 DNA reads TGTGCTCTTGCCTTCCCCGGTACTGGGGGATACTTCCCCACCGATAAACTCATCTTT.

This chain joins TRDV1 and TRDJ1; 8 bases line up with TRDD2. This CDR3 spans 23 amino acids. Trimming removed 0 bases from V and 2 bases from J; junction bases left unmatched: 26. The germline CDR1 and CDR2 sequences are TSWWSYY and QGS. The CDR3 protein is CALGELRSSYKGWGPLGTDKLIF. In DNA form, the CDR3 reads TGTGCTCTTGGGGAACTCCGTTCTTCCTACAAGGGCTGGGGACCCCTTGGAACCGATAAACTCATCTTT.

This clone showed up just a few times. This chain uses TRDV1 with TRDJ1, with 12 bases aligning to TRDD3. The CDR3 is made up of 20 amino acids. V shed 4 bases and J 8 bases; nucleotides not matched to a gene: 23. Germline V gene data show CDR1 as TSWWSYY and CDR2 as QGS. DNA of the CDR3: TGTGCTCTTGGGGCCTCGCACCTTCCTACTGGGGGATACAAGCGGGACAAACTCATCTTT. Its translation: CALGASHLPTGGYKRDKLIF.

The chain joins TRDV1 to TRDJ1; the match to TRDD3 covers 8 bases. V lost 0 bases and J lost 0; bases outside the gene matches: 30. The CDR3 is made up of 25 amino acids. The germline V gene encodes CDR1 TSWWSYY and CDR2 QGS. As DNA, the CDR3 is TGTGCTCTTGGGGAACTCAGCCATTTGGTCCTTCCCCTACAGGACTGGGGGGGGTACACCGATAAACTCATCTTT. It specifies CALGELSHLVLPLQDWGGYTDKLIF.

This clone was detected once. At one end the junction does not follow the germline gene, possibly because of a read error. The chain joins TRDV1 to TRDJ1; the D is unclear. The germline V gene encodes CDR1 TSWWSYY and CDR2 QGS. The CDR3 is 17 residues long. CDR3 region: CALRENFKSPYTDKLIF. In DNA, the CDR3 is TGTGCTCTTAGGGAAAATTTCAAATCCCCCTACACCGATAAACTCATCTTT.

The chain recombines TRDV1 with TRDJ1; D is possibly TRDD2 (8 bases). V shed 2 bases and J shed 0 bases, with 22 bases lying between them. CDR3 length equals 19 residues. CDR1 and CDR2 from the germline V gene are TSWWSYY and QGS. CDR3: CALGEWASYVLGDTDKLIF. For the CDR3, the DNA is TGTGCTCTTGGGGAATGGGCTTCCTACGTCCTGGGGGACACCGATAAACTCATCTTT.

J is TRDJ1 and V is TRDV1; 9 nucleotides agree with TRDD2. Germline CDR1 and CDR2: TSWWSYY and QGS. J was trimmed by 0 bases and V by 1 base; bases with no gene match: 15. The CDR3 has 20 residues. The CDR3 DNA follows: TGTGCTCTTGGGGAACCCCCTTCCTACTGGGGACCTACGTACACCGATAAACTCATCTTT. Translated: CALGEPPSYWGPTYTDKLIF.

This clone was seen a few times. The chain uses TRDV1 and TRDJ1; D uncertain. V shed 0 bases and J shed 1 base, with 6 bases lying between them. Germline loops: CDR1 TSWWSYY, CDR2 QGS. The CDR3 spans 14 residues. The CDR3 DNA reads TGTGCTCTTGGGGAACTCGGTAGCACCGATAAACTCATCTTT. It specifies CALGELGSTDKLIF.

In its sample, this clone was seen a few times. The chain links TRDV3 to TRDJ1; TRDD3 agrees at 9 bases. Germline V gene sequence: CDR1 TVYSNPD, CDR2 GDNSRS (reference sequence). The V segment lost 2 bases and the J segment 0 bases; nucleotides outside the gene matches: 16. The CDR3 is made up of 18 amino acids. This CDR3 reads CAFVPIRWGYGYTDKLIF. The CDR3, as DNA: TGTGCCTTTGTGCCAATTCGTTGGGGATACGGGTACACCGATAAACTCATCTTT.

This clone has just a few counts. The rearrangement joins TRDV1 to TRDJ1; 9 positions match TRDD3. This CDR3 region has 15 residues. Germline-derived CDR1 and CDR2 are TSWWSYY and QGS. The V gene end was trimmed by 4 bases and the J gene end by 1 base; junction bases not matched to a gene: 4. CDR3 amino acids: CALGVYWGSTDKLIF. The CDR3 DNA follows: TGTGCTCTTGGGGTTTACTGGGGGAGCACCGATAAACTCATCTTT.

The J gene is TRDJ1, the V gene TRDV1; perhaps TRDD3 as D (6 bases). Germline CDR1 reads TSWWSYY; CDR2 reads QGS. The CDR3 runs to 20 residues. V was shortened by 2 bases and J by 0 bases, with 25 bases between the two germline ends. This CDR3 is CALGECGPPLLGPYTDKLIF. CDR3 coding DNA: TGTGCTCTTGGGGAATGTGGTCCTCCTCTACTGGGACCGTACACCGATAAACTCATCTTT.

This chain links TRDV1 with TRDJ1; D not resolved. CDR3 length equals 15 residues. Deletions cut 3 bases from V and 0 bases from J, with 11 bases between. Per germline, CDR1 TSWWSYY and CDR2 QGS. CDR3 in DNA: TGTGCTCTTGGGGAGACGGAATCGTACACCGATAAACTCATCTTT. It specifies CALGETESYTDKLIF.

This clone occurred a few times. This chain connects TRDV1 to TRDJ1; 12 bases fit TRDD3. This CDR3 has 26 residues. The germline gives CDR1 TSWWSYY, CDR2 QGS. J gave up 1 base and V 2 bases, and 32 bases lay outside the gene matches. The CDR3 sequence: CALGESIAYKGRLGDTPSLCTDKLIF. The CDR3 DNA is TGTGCTCTTGGGGAAAGTATTGCGTATAAGGGGCGACTGGGGGATACCCCTTCATTATGCACCGATAAACTCATCTTT.

This clone came up a few times. This chain uses TRDV1 with TRDJ1; possibly TRDD2 or TRDD3 for D (6 bases each). The CDR3 covers 20 residues. V was trimmed by 1 base and J by 1 base, leaving 25 bases between them. From germline, CDR1 is TSWWSYY and CDR2 QGS. CDR3 amino acids: CALGERASYDRVWGTDKLIF. CDR3 in DNA: TGTGCTCTTGGGGAACGTGCCTCCTACGATCGAGTCTGGGGCACCGATAAACTCATCTTT.

This clone turned up a few times. The chain joins TRDV1 to TRDJ1, with D possibly called TRDD2 or TRDD3 (7 bases each). The germline V gene has CDR1 TSWWSYY and CDR2 QGS. The CDR3 is 19 residues long. Trimming removed 3 bases from V and 2 bases from J, with 25 bases in between. DNA for the CDR3: TGTGCTCTTGGGGAGAATTCCTACGGGGCTGGGGGCAAAACCGATAAACTCATCTTT. Protein product: CALGENSYGAGGKTDKLIF.

The chain links TRDV1 to TRDJ1; 7 bases are a match to TRDD3. Germline assignment: CDR1 TSWWSYY and CDR2 QGS. CDR3 size: 19 residues. V shed 7 bases and J 2 bases; nucleotides not matched to a gene: 22. The CDR3: CALETTLDNHPGDTDKLIF. The CDR3 region has the DNA TGTGCTCTTGAGACAACGCTTGACAACCACCCGGGGGATACCGATAAACTCATCTTT.

This clone was seen a handful of times. V and J are TRDV1 and TRDJ1; no reliable D call. Trimming shortened V by 4 bases and J by 0 bases, and 15 bases separated the two germline ends. CDR3 length: 16 amino acids. Germline V gene data show CDR1 as TSWWSYY and CDR2 as QGS. CDR3 sequence (DNA): TGTGCTCTTGGGGTGGGCCGTACGGTGTACACCGATAAACTCATCTTT. Translation gives CALGVGRTVYTDKLIF.

The chain links TRDV1 to TRDJ1; D might be TRDD3 (5 bases). This CDR3 is built from 19 residues. Trimming took off 4 bases at V and 0 bases at J, with 24 bases between the two ends. The V gene's germline CDR1 is TSWWSYY and CDR2 QGS. DNA of the CDR3: TGTGCTCTTGGGGGATACTACAACTGGAACCAACTATACACCGATAAACTCATCTTT. Translated: CALGGYYNWNQLYTDKLIF.

In its sample, this clone was seen a few times. V gene TRDV1 combines with J gene TRDJ1, with D perhaps TRDD3 (5 bases). The CDR3 has 15 amino acids. V was shortened by 1 base and J by 4 bases, with 13 bases between the two germline ends. The V gene's germline CDR1 is TSWWSYY and CDR2 QGS. The CDR3, as DNA: TGTGCTCTTGGGGAACGGTCTCGGGGAGTCGATAAACTCATCTTT. This encodes CALGERSRGVDKLIF.

This clone has only a few counts. This sequence joins TRDV1 and TRDJ1, with D perhaps matching TRDD3 (6 bases). CDR3 length equals 15 residues. V lost 4 bases and J lost 0, with 12 bases in between. Germline CDR1 and CDR2: TSWWSYY and QGS. The CDR3 sequence is CALGVPTGYTDKLIF. In nucleotides, the CDR3 is TGTGCTCTTGGGGTTCCGACTGGGTACACCGATAAACTCATCTTT.